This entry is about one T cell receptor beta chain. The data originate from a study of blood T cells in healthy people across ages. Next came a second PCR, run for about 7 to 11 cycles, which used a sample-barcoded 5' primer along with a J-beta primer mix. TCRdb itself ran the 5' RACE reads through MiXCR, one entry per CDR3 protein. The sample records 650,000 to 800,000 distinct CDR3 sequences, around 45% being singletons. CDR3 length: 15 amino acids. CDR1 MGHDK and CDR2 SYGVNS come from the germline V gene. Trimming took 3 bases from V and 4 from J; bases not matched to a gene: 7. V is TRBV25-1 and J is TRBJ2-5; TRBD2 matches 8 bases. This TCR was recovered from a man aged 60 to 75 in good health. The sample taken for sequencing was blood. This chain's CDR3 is CASSDSGGLGETQYF. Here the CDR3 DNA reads TGTGCCAGCAGTGACTCGGGGGGGCTGGGAGAGACCCAGTACTTC. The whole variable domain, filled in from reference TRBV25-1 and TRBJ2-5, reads EADIYQTPRYLVIGTGKKITLECSQTMGHDKMYWYQQDPGMELHLIHYSYGVNSTEKGDLSSESTVSRIRTEHFPLTLESARPSHTSQYLCASSDSGGLGETQYFGPGTRLLVL.